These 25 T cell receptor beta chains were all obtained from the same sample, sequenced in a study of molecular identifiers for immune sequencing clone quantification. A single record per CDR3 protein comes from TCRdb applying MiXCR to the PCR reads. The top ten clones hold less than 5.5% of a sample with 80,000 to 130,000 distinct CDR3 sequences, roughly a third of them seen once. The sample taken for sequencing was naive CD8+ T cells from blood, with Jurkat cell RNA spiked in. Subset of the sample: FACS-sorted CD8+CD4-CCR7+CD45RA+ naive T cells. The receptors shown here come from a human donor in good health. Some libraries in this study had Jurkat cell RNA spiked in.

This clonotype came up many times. CDR3 DNA: TGTGCCAGCAGAAGCCCGGGACAGGGGGGGTACGAGCAGTACTTC. It is translated as CASRSPGQGGYEQYF. This chain uses TRBV28 with TRBJ2-7; 11 positions match TRBD1. The CDR3 totals 15 residues. Germline V gene data show CDR1 as MDHEN and CDR2 as SYDVKM. V shed 6 bases, J shed 4 bases, and the junction held 8 bases outside the gene matches.

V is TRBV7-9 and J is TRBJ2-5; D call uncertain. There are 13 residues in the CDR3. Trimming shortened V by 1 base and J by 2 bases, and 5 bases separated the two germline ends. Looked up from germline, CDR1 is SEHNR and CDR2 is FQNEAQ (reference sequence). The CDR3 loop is CASSLVTQETQYF. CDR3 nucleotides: TGTGCCAGCAGCTTAGTGACTCAAGAGACCCAGTACTTC.

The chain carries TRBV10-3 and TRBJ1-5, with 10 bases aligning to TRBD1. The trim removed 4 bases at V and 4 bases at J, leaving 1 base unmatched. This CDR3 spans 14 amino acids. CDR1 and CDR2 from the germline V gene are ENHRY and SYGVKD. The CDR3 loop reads CAISGGQGNQPQHF. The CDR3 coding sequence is TGTGCCATCAGTGGGGGACAGGGGAATCAGCCCCAGCATTTT.

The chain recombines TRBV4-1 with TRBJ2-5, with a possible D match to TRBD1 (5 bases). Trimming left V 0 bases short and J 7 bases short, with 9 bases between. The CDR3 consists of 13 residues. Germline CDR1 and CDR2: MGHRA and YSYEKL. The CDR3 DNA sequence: TGCGCCAGCAGCCAAGAGGTGCAGGGGACCCAGTACTTC. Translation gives CASSQEVQGTQYF.

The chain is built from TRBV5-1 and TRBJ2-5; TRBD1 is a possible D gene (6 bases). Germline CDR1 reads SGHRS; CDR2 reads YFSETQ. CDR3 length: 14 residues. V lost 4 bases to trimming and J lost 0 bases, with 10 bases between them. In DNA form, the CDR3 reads TGCGCCAGCAGCATGGGACACGACCAAGAGACCCAGTACTTC. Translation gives CASSMGHDQETQYF.

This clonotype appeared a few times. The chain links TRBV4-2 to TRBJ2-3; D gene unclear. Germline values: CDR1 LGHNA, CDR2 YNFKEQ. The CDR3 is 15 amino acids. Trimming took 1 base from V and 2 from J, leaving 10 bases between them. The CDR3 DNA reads TGTGCCAGCAGCCAAGCCCTACTAACCACAGATACGCAGTATTTT. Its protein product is CASSQALLTTDTQYF.

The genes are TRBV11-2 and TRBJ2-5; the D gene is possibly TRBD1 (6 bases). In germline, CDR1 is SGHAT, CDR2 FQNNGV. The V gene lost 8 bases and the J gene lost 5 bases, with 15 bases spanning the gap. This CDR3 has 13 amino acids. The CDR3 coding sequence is TGTGCCAGCGGCCACAGGGTGCAGGAGACCCAGTACTTC. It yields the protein CASGHRVQETQYF.

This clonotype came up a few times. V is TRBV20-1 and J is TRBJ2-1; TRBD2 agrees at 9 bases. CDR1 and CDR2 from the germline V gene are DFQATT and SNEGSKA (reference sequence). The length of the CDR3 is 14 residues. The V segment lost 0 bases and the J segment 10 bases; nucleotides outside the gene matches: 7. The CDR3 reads CSARDLLAGLEQFF. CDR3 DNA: TGCAGTGCTAGAGATTTACTAGCGGGCTTGGAGCAGTTCTTC.

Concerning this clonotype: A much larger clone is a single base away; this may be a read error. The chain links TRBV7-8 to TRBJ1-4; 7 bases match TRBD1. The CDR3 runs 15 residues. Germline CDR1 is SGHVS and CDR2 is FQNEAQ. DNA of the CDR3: TGTGCCAGCACCCAGGCCGGGACAGATAATGAAAAACTGATTTTT. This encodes CASTQAGTDNEKLIF.

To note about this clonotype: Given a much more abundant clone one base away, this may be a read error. The CDR3 region has the DNA TGTGCCAGCAGTTTAAGGCGGATCACAGATACGCAGTATTTT. It specifies CASSLRRITDTQYF. The gene calls are TRBV28 and TRBJ2-3; no firm D call. The CDR3 has 14 residues. The V gene lost 2 bases and the J gene lost 2 bases, with 8 bases spanning the gap. Germline CDR1 and CDR2: MDHEN and SYDVKM.

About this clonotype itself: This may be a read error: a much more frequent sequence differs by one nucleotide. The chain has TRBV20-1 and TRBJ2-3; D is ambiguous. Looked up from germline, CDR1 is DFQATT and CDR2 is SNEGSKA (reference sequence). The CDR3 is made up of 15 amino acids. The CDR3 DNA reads TGCAGTGTTAGAGATTGGGCGGAGAGCACAGATACGCAGTATTTT. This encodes CSVRDWAESTDTQYF.

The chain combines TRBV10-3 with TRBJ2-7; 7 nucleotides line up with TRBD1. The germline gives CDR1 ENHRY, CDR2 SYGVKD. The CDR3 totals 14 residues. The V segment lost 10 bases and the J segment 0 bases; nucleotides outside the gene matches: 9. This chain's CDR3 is CATVDRENSYEQYF. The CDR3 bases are TGTGCCACCGTAGACAGGGAAAACTCCTACGAGCAGTACTTC.

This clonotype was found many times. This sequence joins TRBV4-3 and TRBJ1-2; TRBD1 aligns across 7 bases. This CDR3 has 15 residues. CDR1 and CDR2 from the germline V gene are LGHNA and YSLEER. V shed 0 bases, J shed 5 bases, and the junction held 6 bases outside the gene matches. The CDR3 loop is CASSQDWGQTYGYTF. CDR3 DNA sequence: TGCGCCAGCAGCCAAGATTGGGGACAGACTTATGGCTACACCTTC.

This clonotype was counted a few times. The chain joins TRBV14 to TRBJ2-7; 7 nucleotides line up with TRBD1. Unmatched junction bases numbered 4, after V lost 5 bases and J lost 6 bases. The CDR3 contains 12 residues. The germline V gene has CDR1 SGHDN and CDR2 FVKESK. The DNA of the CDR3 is TGTGCCAGCAGCTACACAGGGGTCGAGCAGTACTTC. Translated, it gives CASSYTGVEQYF.

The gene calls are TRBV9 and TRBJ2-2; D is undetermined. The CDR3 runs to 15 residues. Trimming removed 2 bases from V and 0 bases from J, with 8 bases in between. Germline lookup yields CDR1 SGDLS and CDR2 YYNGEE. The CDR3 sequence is CASSVATANTGELFF. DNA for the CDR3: TGTGCCAGCAGCGTGGCCACCGCGAACACCGGGGAGCTGTTTTTT.

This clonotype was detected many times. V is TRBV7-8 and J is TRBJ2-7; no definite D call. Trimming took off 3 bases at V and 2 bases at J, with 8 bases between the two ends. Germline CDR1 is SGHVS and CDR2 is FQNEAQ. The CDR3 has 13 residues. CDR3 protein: CASSFGLAYEQYF. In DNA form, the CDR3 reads TGTGCCAGCAGCTTCGGGCTAGCCTACGAGCAGTACTTC.

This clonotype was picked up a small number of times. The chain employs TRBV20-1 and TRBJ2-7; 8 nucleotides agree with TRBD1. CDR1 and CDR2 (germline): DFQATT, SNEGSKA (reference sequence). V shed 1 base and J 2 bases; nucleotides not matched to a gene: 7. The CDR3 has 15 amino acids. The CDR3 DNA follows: TGCAGTGCTAGAGTGGACTACAGGGGGGCCTACGAGCAGTACTTC. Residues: CSARVDYRGAYEQYF.

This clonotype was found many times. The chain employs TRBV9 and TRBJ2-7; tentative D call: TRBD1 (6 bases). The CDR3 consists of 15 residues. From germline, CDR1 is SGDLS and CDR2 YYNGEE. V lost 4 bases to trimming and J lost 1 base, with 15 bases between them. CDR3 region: CASSPPDSLSYEQYF. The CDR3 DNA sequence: TGTGCCAGCAGCCCCCCGGACAGTCTATCCTACGAGCAGTACTTC.

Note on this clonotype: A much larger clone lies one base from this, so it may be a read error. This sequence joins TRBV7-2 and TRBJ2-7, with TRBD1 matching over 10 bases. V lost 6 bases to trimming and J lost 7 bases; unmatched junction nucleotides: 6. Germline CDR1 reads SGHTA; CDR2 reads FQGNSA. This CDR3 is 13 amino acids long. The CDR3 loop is CASRDRGVREQYF. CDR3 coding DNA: TGTGCCAGCAGGGACAGGGGGGTGAGAGAGCAGTACTTC.

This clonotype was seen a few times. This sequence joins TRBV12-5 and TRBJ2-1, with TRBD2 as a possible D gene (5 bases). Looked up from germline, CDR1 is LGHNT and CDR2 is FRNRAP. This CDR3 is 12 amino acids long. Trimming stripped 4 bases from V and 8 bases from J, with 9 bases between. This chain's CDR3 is CASGSAGDEQFF. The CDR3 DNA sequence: TGTGCTAGTGGTTCCGCGGGTGATGAGCAGTTCTTC.

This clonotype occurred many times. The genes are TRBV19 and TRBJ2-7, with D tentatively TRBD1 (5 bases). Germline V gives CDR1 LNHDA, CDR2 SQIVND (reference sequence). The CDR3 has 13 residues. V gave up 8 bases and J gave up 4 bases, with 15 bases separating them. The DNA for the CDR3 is TGTGCCAGTGCCCAGGGATATCAGTACGAGCAGTACTTC. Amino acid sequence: CASAQGYQYEQYF.

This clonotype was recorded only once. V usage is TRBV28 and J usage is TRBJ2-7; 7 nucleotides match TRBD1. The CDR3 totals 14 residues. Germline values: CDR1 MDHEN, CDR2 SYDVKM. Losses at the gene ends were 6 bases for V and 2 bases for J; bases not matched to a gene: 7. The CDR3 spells CASSWGQYTYEQYF. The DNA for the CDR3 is TGTGCCAGCAGCTGGGGACAGTACACCTACGAGCAGTACTTC. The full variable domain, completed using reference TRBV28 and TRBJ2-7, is DVKVTQSSRYLVKRTGEKVFLECVQDMDHENMFWYRQDPGLGLRLIYFSYDVKMKEKGDIPEGYSVSREKKERFSLILESASTNQTSMYLCASSWGQYTYEQYFGPGTRLTVT.

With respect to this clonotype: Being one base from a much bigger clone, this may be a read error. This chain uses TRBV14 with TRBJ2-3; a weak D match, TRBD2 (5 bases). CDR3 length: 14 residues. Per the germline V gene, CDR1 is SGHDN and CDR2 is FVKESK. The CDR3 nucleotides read TGTGCCAGCAGCCATGAGACTTCTCGGGATACGCTGTATTTT. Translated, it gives CASSHETSRDTLYF.

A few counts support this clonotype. CDR3 nucleotides: TGTGCCAGCAGTGAGATCGGGAATGTATACGAGCAGTACTTC. Its translation: CASSEIGNVYEQYF. V and J are TRBV25-1 and TRBJ2-7, with D maybe TRBD2 (5 bases). Looked up from germline, CDR1 is MGHDK and CDR2 is SYGVNS. The CDR3 consists of 14 residues. V lost 3 bases and J lost 4, with 13 bases in between.

CDR3 bases: TGTGCCAGCAAACGACCGGGACTAGCGGGAGCCGCCTCCTACAATGAGCAGTTCTTC. Translated, it gives CASKRPGLAGAASYNEQFF. The chain uses TRBV2 and TRBJ2-1; 14 bases fit TRBD2. From germline, CDR1 is SNHLY and CDR2 FYNNEI. V lost 7 bases, J lost 0 bases, and 11 bases stayed unmatched. This CDR3 region has 19 residues.